The 5 T cell receptor beta chains in this list originate from one sample, sequenced in a study of graft-versus-host responses after intestinal transplantation. This table comes from immunoSEQ multiplex PCR, and its TCRdb copy is limited to in-frame clones, with some not included. The sample holds roughly 7,000 clones, 20% to 25% seen once. Here the sequenced sample was alloreactive CD4+ T cells from a mixed lymphocyte reaction culture, taken before transplantation. Subset denoted: CFSE-low proliferating T cells sorted from approximately 6-day pre-transplant mixed lymphocyte reaction (GvH or HvG direction). Receptors were obtained from a human patient who was an organ donor for intestinal transplantation.

V usage is TRBV7-2 and J usage is TRBJ2-7; 8 bases agree with TRBD2. CDR1 is SGHTA, CDR2 FQGNSA, per germline. V lost 0 bases and J lost 2; bases outside the gene matches: 6. The CDR3 consists of 16 residues. In DNA, the CDR3 is TGTGCCAGCAGCTTAGCTCCTCTAGCGGGTACCTACGAGCAGTACTTC. It specifies CASSLAPLAGTYEQYF.

The chain is built from TRBV28 and TRBJ2-3, with 7 bases identical to TRBD2. Per germline, CDR1 MDHEN and CDR2 SYDVKM. With 8 bases clipped from V and 4 bases from J, the junction kept 6 bases outside the gene matches. CDR3 length equals 13 residues. The CDR3 DNA reads TGTGCCAGCCAGGGCGGGAGCCCAGATACGCAGTATTTT. This gives the protein CASQGGSPDTQYF.

This clone has a handful of counts. The rearrangement links TRBV28 to TRBJ2-7; 7 nucleotides agree with TRBD2. The V and J ends lost 5 bases and 1 base, in that order; junction bases with no gene match: 8. The CDR3 sequence is 15 residues long. CDR1 and CDR2 from the germline V gene are MDHEN and SYDVKM. CDR3 bases: TGTGCCAGCAGTCCCTACCTCGGGGGGTCCTACGAGCAGTACTTC. Encoded protein: CASSPYLGGSYEQYF. The full variable domain, completed using reference TRBV28 and TRBJ2-7, is DVKVTQSSRYLVKRTGEKVFLECVQDMDHENMFWYRQDPGLGLRLIYFSYDVKMKEKGDIPEGYSVSREKKERFSLILESASTNQTSMYLCASSPYLGGSYEQYFGPGTRLTVT.

This chain connects TRBV9 to TRBJ1-2, with no clear D. Germline lookup yields CDR1 SGDLS and CDR2 YYNGEE. The V end lost 7 bases, the J end lost 4 bases, and 23 bases lay between the germline ends. CDR3 length equals 16 residues. In DNA, the CDR3 is TGTGCCAGCGAGACGAAGCACTCAAGAAAGACCTATGGCTACACCTTC. Residues: CASETKHSRKTYGYTF.

This sequence joins TRBV4-2 and TRBJ2-6; 8 nucleotides align to TRBD2. V lost 1 base and J lost 4; bases outside the gene matches: 6. This CDR3 has 17 residues. From germline, CDR1 is LGHNA and CDR2 YNFKEQ. As DNA, the CDR3 is TGTGCCAGCAGCCAAGCCGGGACTAGGTCCGGGGCCAACGTCCTGACTTTC. Encoded protein: CASSQAGTRSGANVLTF.